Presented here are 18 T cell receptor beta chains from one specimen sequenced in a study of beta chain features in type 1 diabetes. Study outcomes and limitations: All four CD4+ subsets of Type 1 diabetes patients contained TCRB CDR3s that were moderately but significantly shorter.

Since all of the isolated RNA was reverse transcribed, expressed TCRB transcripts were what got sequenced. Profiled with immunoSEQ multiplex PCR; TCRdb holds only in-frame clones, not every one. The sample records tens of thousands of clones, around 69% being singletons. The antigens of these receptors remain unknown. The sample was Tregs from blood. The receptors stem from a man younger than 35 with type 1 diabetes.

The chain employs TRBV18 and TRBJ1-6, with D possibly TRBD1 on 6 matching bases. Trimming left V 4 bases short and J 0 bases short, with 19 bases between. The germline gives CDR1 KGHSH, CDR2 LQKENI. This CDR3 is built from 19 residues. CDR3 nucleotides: TGTGCCAGCTCACTCAGCGGGACAAAAGGGAGCTCCTATAATTCACCCCTCCACTTT. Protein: CASSLSGTKGSSYNSPLHF.

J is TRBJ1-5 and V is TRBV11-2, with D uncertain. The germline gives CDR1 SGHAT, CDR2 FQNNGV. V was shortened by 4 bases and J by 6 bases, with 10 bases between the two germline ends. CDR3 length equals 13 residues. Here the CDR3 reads CASSSLTPQPQHF. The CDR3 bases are TGTGCCAGCAGCTCATTGACTCCTCAGCCCCAGCATTTT.

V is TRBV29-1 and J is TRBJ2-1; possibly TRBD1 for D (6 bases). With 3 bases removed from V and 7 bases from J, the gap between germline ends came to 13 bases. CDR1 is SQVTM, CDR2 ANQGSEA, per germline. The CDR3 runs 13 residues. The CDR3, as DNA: TGCAGCGTTGAGAACAGGGTTGAGAATGAGCAGTTCTTC. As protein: CSVENRVENEQFF.

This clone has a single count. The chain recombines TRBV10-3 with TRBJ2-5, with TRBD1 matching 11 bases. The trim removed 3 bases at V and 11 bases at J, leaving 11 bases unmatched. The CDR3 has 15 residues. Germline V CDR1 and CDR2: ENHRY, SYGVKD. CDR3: CAISEGQGAIEEQYF. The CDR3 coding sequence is TGTGCCATCAGTGAAGGACAGGGGGCGATTGAAGAGCAGTACTTC.

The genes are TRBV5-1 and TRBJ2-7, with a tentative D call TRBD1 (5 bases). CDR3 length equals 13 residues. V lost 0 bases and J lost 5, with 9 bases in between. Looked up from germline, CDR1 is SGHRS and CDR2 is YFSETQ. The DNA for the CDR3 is TGCGCCAGCAGCTTGGGCAGGGCCCACGAGCAGTACTTC. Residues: CASSLGRAHEQYF.

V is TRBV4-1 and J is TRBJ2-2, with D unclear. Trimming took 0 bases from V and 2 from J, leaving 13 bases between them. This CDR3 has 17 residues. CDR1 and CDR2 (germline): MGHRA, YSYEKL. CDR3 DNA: TGCGCCAGCAGCCAAGATGCCCAGGCCCGTAACACCGGGGAGCTGTTTTTT. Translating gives CASSQDAQARNTGELFF.

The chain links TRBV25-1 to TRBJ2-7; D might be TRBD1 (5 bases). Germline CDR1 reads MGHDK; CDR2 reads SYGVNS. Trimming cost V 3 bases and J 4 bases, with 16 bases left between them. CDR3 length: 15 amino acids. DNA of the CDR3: TGTGCCAGCAGTGATAGAACAGGTAGCCGTTACGAGCAGTACTTC. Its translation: CASSDRTGSRYEQYF.

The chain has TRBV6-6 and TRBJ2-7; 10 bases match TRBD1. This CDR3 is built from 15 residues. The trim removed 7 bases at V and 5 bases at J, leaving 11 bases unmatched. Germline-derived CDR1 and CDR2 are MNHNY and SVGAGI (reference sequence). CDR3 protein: CASTYRQGAGNEQYF. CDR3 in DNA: TGTGCCAGCACCTACCGACAGGGGGCAGGGAACGAGCAGTACTTC.

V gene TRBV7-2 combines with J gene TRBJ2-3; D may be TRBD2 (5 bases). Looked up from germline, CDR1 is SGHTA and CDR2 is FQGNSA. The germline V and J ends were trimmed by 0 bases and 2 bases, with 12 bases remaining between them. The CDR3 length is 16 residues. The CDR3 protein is CASSLAAGLFTDTQYF. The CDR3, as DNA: TGTGCCAGCAGCTTAGCCGCAGGACTTTTCACAGATACGCAGTATTTT. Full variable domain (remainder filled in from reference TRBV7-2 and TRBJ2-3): GAGVSQSPSNKVTEKGKDVELRCDPISGHTALYWYRQSLGQGLEFLIYFQGNSAPDKSGLPSDRFSAERTGGSVSTLTIQRTQQEDSAVYLCASSLAAGLFTDTQYFGPGTRLTVL.

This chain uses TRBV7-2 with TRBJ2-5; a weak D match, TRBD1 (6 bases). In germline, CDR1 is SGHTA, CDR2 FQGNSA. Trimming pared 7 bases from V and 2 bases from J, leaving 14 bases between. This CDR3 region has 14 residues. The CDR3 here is CASTRQAQQETQYF. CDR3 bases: TGTGCCAGCACCCGACAGGCCCAACAAGAGACCCAGTACTTC.

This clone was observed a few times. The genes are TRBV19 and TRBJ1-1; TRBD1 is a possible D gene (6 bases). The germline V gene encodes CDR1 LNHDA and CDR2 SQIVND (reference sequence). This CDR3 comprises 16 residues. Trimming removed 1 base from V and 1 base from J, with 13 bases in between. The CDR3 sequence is CASSIGGGGANTEAFF. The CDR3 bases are TGTGCCAGTAGTATAGGAGGGGGAGGGGCGAACACTGAAGCTTTCTTT.

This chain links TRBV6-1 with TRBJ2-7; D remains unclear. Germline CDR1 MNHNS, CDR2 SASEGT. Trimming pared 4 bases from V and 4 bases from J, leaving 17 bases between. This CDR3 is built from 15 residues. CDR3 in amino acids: CASSGLLRRSYEQYF. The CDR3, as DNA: TGTGCCAGCAGTGGACTGTTGCGACGGTCTTACGAGCAGTACTTC.

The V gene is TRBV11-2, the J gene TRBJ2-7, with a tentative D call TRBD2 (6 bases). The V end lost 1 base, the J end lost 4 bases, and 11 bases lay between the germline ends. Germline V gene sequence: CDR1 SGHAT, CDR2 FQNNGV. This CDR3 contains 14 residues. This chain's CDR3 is CASSLGRGSYEQYF. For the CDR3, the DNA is TGTGCCAGCAGCTTAGGGCGGGGTAGTTACGAGCAGTACTTC.

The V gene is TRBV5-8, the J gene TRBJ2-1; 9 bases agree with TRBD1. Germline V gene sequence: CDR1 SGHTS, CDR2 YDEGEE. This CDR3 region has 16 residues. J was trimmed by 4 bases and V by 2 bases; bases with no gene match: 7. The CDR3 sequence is CASSLFRDRVYNEQFF. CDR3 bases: TGTGCCAGCAGCTTATTCCGGGACAGGGTGTACAATGAGCAGTTCTTC.

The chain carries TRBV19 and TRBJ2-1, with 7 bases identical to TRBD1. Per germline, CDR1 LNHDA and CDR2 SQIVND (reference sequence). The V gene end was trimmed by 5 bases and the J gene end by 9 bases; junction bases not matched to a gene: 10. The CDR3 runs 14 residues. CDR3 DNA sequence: TGTGCCAGTAGTCCTGACAGGGTTGGTTCTGAGCAGTTCTTC. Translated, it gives CASSPDRVGSEQFF.

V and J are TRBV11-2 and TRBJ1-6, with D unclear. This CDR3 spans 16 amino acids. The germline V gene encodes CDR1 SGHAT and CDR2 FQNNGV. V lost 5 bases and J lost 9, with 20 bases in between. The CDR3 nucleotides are TGTGCCAGCAGCCCCCAACCTGGAGCGGGAGGTTCACCCCTCCACTTT. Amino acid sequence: CASSPQPGAGGSPLHF.

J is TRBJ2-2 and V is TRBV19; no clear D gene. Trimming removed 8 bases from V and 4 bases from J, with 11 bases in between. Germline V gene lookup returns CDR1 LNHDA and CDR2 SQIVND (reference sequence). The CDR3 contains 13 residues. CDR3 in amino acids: CASGRGPTGELFF. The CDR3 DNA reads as TGTGCCAGTGGTCGAGGCCCCACCGGGGAGCTGTTTTTT.

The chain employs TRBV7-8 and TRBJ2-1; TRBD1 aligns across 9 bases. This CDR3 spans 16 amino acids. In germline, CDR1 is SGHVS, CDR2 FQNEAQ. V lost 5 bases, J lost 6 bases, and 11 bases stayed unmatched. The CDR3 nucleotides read TGTGCCAGCAGCGGATACAGGGGGCGCATCGTCAATGAGCAGTTCTTC. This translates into CASSGYRGRIVNEQFF.